Each of the 27 T cell receptor beta chains below was sequenced from the same sample in a study of OX40 agonist ivuxolimab in advanced cancers. Data came from immunoSEQ multiplex PCR; TCRdb stores just in-frame clones and leaves some out. The data contain tens of thousands of clones, 82% of them seen just once; the ten biggest clones take up roughly a tenth. The specimen comprised CD4+ or CD8+ T cells sorted from blood, sampled in a trial of the OX40 agonist ivuxolimab. These receptor sequences come from an adult with an advanced solid tumor such as melanoma, head and neck, liver or kidney cancer.

The gene calls are TRBV9 and TRBJ1-4; 7 nucleotides line up with TRBD1. Germline-derived CDR1 and CDR2 are SGDLS and YYNGEE. V trimming: 0 bases; J trimming: 8 bases; junction bases outside the gene matches: 10. This CDR3 is built from 16 residues. Here the CDR3 DNA reads TGTGCCAGCAGCGTAGGAGCAGGGGGAGGTGGGGAAAAACTGTTTTTT. It yields the protein CASSVGAGGGGEKLFF.

The chain combines TRBV5-1 with TRBJ2-5, with 15 bases identical to TRBD2. V shed 4 bases, J shed 0 bases, and the junction held 7 bases outside the gene matches. Germline V gene sequence: CDR1 SGHRS, CDR2 YFSETQ. CDR3 size: 18 residues. In DNA form, the CDR3 reads TGCGCCAGCAGCCCCGGACTAGCGGGAGGGTTGTACCAAGAGACCCAGTACTTC. Its protein is CASSPGLAGGLYQETQYF.

V usage is TRBV10-3 and J usage is TRBJ2-5; perhaps TRBD1 as D (5 bases). Germline values: CDR1 ENHRY, CDR2 SYGVKD. V lost 3 bases to trimming and J lost 5 bases, with 22 bases between them. The CDR3 consists of 17 residues. The CDR3 sequence is CAISDGARIQGSETQYF. CDR3 DNA: TGTGCCATCAGTGATGGGGCCCGGATTCAGGGCAGTGAGACCCAGTACTTC.

The V call is TRBV9, the J call TRBJ2-1; D assignment may be TRBD1 or TRBD2 (7 bases each). Germline V gene lookup returns CDR1 SGDLS and CDR2 YYNGEE. V lost 4 bases to trimming and J lost 4 bases, with 15 bases between them. This CDR3 region has 15 residues. CDR3 DNA: TGTGCCAGCAGCCCAGGGGGACTACTATACAATGAGCAGTTCTTC. This codes for CASSPGGLLYNEQFF.

Remarks on this clone: The junction and the germline gene differ at one end; a read error may be behind it. The chain combines TRBV7-2 with TRBJ2-7, with 9 bases that match TRBD2. CDR1 is SGHTA and CDR2 is FQGNSA in the germline V gene. The CDR3 is 14 residues long. The CDR3 nucleotides read TGTGCCAACAGCTTAGCGACTAGCGGCCTGGAGCAGTACTTC. This encodes CANSLATSGLEQYF.

The chain links TRBV4-1 to TRBJ1-5; D call uncertain. Trimming removed 3 bases from V and 2 bases from J, with 20 bases in between. The germline gives CDR1 MGHRA, CDR2 YSYEKL. The CDR3 totals 18 residues. The CDR3 bases are TGCGCCAGCAGCCAGGACGGACGCCCGGGCGGTGGCAATCAGCCCCAGCATTTT. It specifies CASSQDGRPGGGNQPQHF.

The chain combines TRBV5-1 with TRBJ2-1; 10 bases line up with TRBD2. Looked up from germline, CDR1 is SGHRS and CDR2 is YFSETQ. The V segment lost 7 bases and the J segment 7 bases; nucleotides outside the gene matches: 8. CDR3 length: 14 residues. The CDR3 DNA follows: TGCGCCAGCTCTAGCGGGAGCGCGGAGAATGAGCAGTTCTTC. Translated, it gives CASSSGSAENEQFF.

This clone was observed a single time. The chain carries TRBV6-5 and TRBJ1-1; D is possibly TRBD1 (6 bases). Trimming removed 5 bases at V and 5 bases at J, with 12 bases between. Germline CDR1 is MNHEY and CDR2 is SVGAGI. This CDR3 is built from 13 residues. This CDR3 is CASSTSGETEAFF. The DNA of the CDR3 is TGTGCCAGCAGTACCTCAGGGGAAACTGAAGCTTTCTTT.

V and J are TRBV7-9 and TRBJ2-3, with D hard to call. The V gene lost 8 bases and the J gene lost 6 bases, with 9 bases spanning the gap. The CDR3 totals 11 residues. Germline assignment: CDR1 SEHNR and CDR2 FQNEAQ (reference sequence). The CDR3 DNA sequence: TGTGCCAGCGAAGGTGGGGATACGCAGTATTTT. Amino acids: CASEGGDTQYF.

The V call is TRBV6-6, the J call TRBJ2-3; 9 bases agree with TRBD2. The CDR3 covers 14 residues. Germline trimming cut 5 bases from V and 3 bases from J; bases unmatched to any gene: 3. Germline assignment: CDR1 MNHNY and CDR2 SVGAGI (reference sequence). Here the CDR3 reads CASSPGLATDTQYF. For the CDR3, the DNA is TGTGCCAGCAGTCCGGGACTAGCAACAGATACGCAGTATTTT.

The gene calls are TRBV12-5 and TRBJ2-7, with 8 positions matching TRBD1. Germline CDR1 reads LGHNT; CDR2 reads FRNRAP. This CDR3 comprises 16 residues. Trimming at V came to 0 bases and at J to 6 bases, leaving 10 bases not matched to a gene. The CDR3 protein is CASGLVLSQGASEQYV. In nucleotides, the CDR3 is TGTGCTAGTGGTTTGGTACTATCGCAGGGGGCCAGCGAGCAGTACGTC.

This chain connects TRBV5-4 to TRBJ2-3; the match to TRBD2 covers 10 bases. V lost 0 bases to trimming and J lost 4 bases; unmatched junction nucleotides: 8. The CDR3 has 17 residues. CDR1 is SGHNT, CDR2 YYREEE, per germline (reference sequence). CDR3 coding DNA: TGTGCCAGCAGCTTGGCTAGCGGGGGCCTTAAGGCAGATACGCAGTATTTT. This sequence encodes CASSLASGGLKADTQYF.

The genes are TRBV18 and TRBJ2-2; 7 nucleotides line up with TRBD1. J was trimmed by 2 bases and V by 3 bases; bases with no gene match: 9. This CDR3 has 17 residues. Germline V gene sequence: CDR1 KGHSH, CDR2 LQKENI. The CDR3 region is CASSPSSDRINTGELFF. CDR3 in DNA: TGTGCCAGCTCACCTTCGTCGGACAGGATTAACACCGGGGAGCTGTTTTTT.

V and J are TRBV5-5 and TRBJ2-6; 7 bases match TRBD1. This CDR3 comprises 15 residues. The germline gives CDR1 SGHKS, CDR2 YYEKEE (reference sequence). V shed 3 bases and J 1 base; nucleotides not matched to a gene: 1. Here the CDR3 reads CASSSGQSGANVLTF. As DNA, the CDR3 is TGTGCCAGCAGCTCGGGACAGTCTGGGGCCAACGTCCTGACTTTC.

This clone was counted a single time. In DNA, the CDR3 is TGCGCCAGCAGCTTGGCCAGGGGAAGGGCGCCAATTCTCTTCGAGCAGTACGTC. Amino acid sequence: CASSLARGRAPILFEQYV. The genes are TRBV5-1 and TRBJ2-7, with D possibly TRBD1 on 6 matching bases. This CDR3 has 18 amino acids. CDR1 SGHRS and CDR2 YFSETQ come from the germline V gene. Between the trimmed V and J ends, which lost 0 bases and 6 bases, there was a span of 25 bases.

The CDR3 DNA is TGTGCCAGCAGTGACTACCAGGGGGCCCGTACCGGGGAGCTGTTTTTT. Protein: CASSDYQGARTGELFF. The chain carries TRBV25-1 and TRBJ2-2; 8 nucleotides align to TRBD1. CDR1 and CDR2 from the germline V gene are MGHDK and SYGVNS. The CDR3 totals 16 residues. V lost 3 bases and J lost 5; bases outside the gene matches: 8.

This chain connects TRBV30 to TRBJ1-6; unclear D gene. This CDR3 has 14 residues. The V end was cut by 4 bases, the J end by 4 bases, with 11 bases between. Looked up from germline, CDR1 is GTSNPN and CDR2 is SVGIG (reference sequence). CDR3 bases: TGTGCCTGGACGTGGGCAGTTTATAATTCACCCCTCCACTTT. The encoded protein is CAWTWAVYNSPLHF.

The rearrangement links TRBV2 to TRBJ1-5; 7 bases are shared with TRBD1. CDR1 is SNHLY, CDR2 FYNNEI, per germline. This CDR3 spans 15 amino acids. The ends lost 5 bases at V and 3 bases at J; junction bases unmatched: 7. For the CDR3, the DNA is TGTGCCAGCAGTCTGGGAGGGGGCAACAATCAGCCCCAGCATTTT. It specifies CASSLGGGNNQPQHF.

V is TRBV7-2 and J is TRBJ2-7, with 7 bases fitting TRBD1. Per the germline V gene, CDR1 is SGHTA and CDR2 is FQGNSA. V was pared by 5 bases and J by 6 bases, with 4 bases of the junction left unmatched. This CDR3 has 12 residues. For the CDR3, the DNA is TGTGCCAGCAGCGCTCACAGGGGCGAGCAGTACTTC. This sequence encodes CASSAHRGEQYF.

The CDR3 sequence is CASKRERDKYNEQFF. CDR3 sequence (DNA): TGTGCCAGCAAAAGGGAGCGGGACAAGTACAATGAGCAGTTCTTC. The chain links TRBV6-5 to TRBJ2-1; weak D call: TRBD2 (7 bases). Trimming removed 7 bases from V and 4 bases from J, with 17 bases in between. Germline V gives CDR1 MNHEY, CDR2 SVGAGI. The CDR3 extends over 15 amino acids.

This clone has only a few counts. The chain recombines TRBV20-1 with TRBJ2-1; D is unclear. Trimming removed 2 bases from V and 8 bases from J, with 7 bases in between. CDR1 and CDR2 from the germline V gene are DFQATT and SNEGSKA (reference sequence). The CDR3 has 11 amino acids. CDR3 coding DNA: TGCAGTGCTAGACACTTGGATGAGCAGTTCTTC. It yields the protein CSARHLDEQFF.

In its sample, this clone was seen a few times. The V gene is TRBV9, the J gene TRBJ2-3; possible D gene TRBD1, 6 bases. Trimming stripped 0 bases from V and 0 bases from J, with 11 bases between. The CDR3 is 16 amino acids. Per germline, CDR1 SGDLS and CDR2 YYNGEE. CDR3 DNA: TGTGCCAGCAGCGTAGACCCTAGGGGGAGCACAGATACGCAGTATTTT. As protein: CASSVDPRGSTDTQYF. The entire variable domain, with the rest obtained from reference TRBV9 and TRBJ2-3, is as follows: DSGVTQTPKHLITATGQRVTLRCSPRSGDLSVYWYQQSLDQGLQFLIQYYNGEERAKGNILERFSAQQFPDLHSELNLSSLELGDSALYFCASSVDPRGSTDTQYFGPGTRLTVL.

This clone appeared once. The chain is built from TRBV7-9 and TRBJ1-1; 7 positions agree with TRBD1. The J segment lost 11 bases and the V segment lost 2 bases, leaving 8 bases of the junction unmatched. There are 13 residues in the CDR3. Germline V gene sequence: CDR1 SEHNR, CDR2 FQNEAQ (reference sequence). The CDR3 bases are TGTGCCAGCAGCTTACCACGTGTACAGGGGGCTTTCTTT. Protein sequence: CASSLPRVQGAFF.

This chain connects TRBV7-9 to TRBJ2-4, with D unclear. The germline V and J ends were trimmed by 0 bases and 0 bases, with 12 bases remaining between them. The CDR3 has 17 residues. In germline, CDR1 is SEHNR, CDR2 FQNEAQ (reference sequence). The CDR3 spells CASSLAGSWGAKNIQYF. CDR3 sequence (DNA): TGTGCCAGCAGCTTAGCGGGCTCCTGGGGAGCCAAAAACATTCAGTACTTC.

The chain carries TRBV7-2 and TRBJ2-7; D ambiguous. V dropped 5 bases and J dropped 5 bases, with 16 bases sitting between them. This CDR3 has 14 amino acids. Germline lookup yields CDR1 SGHTA and CDR2 FQGNSA. The chain's CDR3 is CASSPYIGENEQYF. The CDR3, as DNA: TGTGCCAGCAGCCCTTATATTGGGGAAAACGAGCAGTACTTC. Full variable domain (outside the CDR3, taken from reference TRBV7-2 and TRBJ2-7): GAGVSQSPSNKVTEKGKDVELRCDPISGHTALYWYRQSLGQGLEFLIYFQGNSAPDKSGLPSDRFSAERTGGSVSTLTIQRTQQEDSAVYLCASSPYIGENEQYFGPGTRLTVT.

This clone has just one count. The J gene is TRBJ1-3, the V gene TRBV9; weak D call: TRBD1 (6 bases). The CDR3 is 15 amino acids. The V and J ends lost 0 bases and 8 bases respectively, with 15 bases between them. The V gene's germline CDR1 is SGDLS and CDR2 YYNGEE. The CDR3, as DNA: TGTGCCAGCAGCGTAGAAGGGGGTATCGTAGACACCATATATTTT. Amino acid sequence: CASSVEGGIVDTIYF.

This clone was recorded a few times. The chain carries TRBV7-2 and TRBJ1-3; D is ambiguous. V was shortened by 7 bases and J by 2 bases, with 15 bases between the two germline ends. This CDR3 spans 15 amino acids. Germline CDR1 reads SGHTA; CDR2 reads FQGNSA. The CDR3 sequence is CASTSVAGTGNTIYF. In nucleotides, the CDR3 is TGTGCCAGCACTTCCGTTGCCGGCACTGGAAACACCATATATTTT.